This TCR beta chain was sequenced in a study of beta chain features in type 1 diabetes. Overall study context: In age, gender and cell yields, patients were similar to healthy donors.

One heparinised draw, averaging roughly 0.12 L, was taken per donor. CD45RO/CCR7/CD25/CD127/CD95/CD27 sorting isolated CD4+ naive, central memory, regulatory and stem cell-like memory cells. Purity (above 95%) was reached by all sorted populations. Study results and caveats: Across all four CD4+ subsets, people with type 1 diabetes showed modestly shorter TCRB CDR3s.

Investigators reverse transcribed all isolated RNA, so they sequenced expressed TCRB transcripts. The protocol was immunoSEQ multiplex PCR, while the TCRdb copy is restricted to in-frame clones and leaves out a portion. The sample carries 640,000 or so clones, around an eighth recorded once. The CDR3 runs 15 residues. The germline V gene encodes CDR1 SGHAT and CDR2 FQNNGV. The germline V and J ends were trimmed by 1 base and 7 bases, with 17 bases remaining between them. Only a few counts were recorded for this clone. The antigen is undetermined. The sample consisted of naive CD4+ T cells from blood. This TCR was recovered from a man between 18 and 35 years old with type 1 diabetes. The chain carries TRBV11-2 and TRBJ2-7, with D tentatively TRBD1 (6 bases). The CDR3 DNA follows: TGTGCCAGCAGCTTAGGTGGGACAACCGTAGGAGAGCAGTACTTC. It specifies CASSLGGTTVGEQYF.